This TCR beta chain appears in the sequencing data of a study of blood T cells in healthy people across ages. The second PCR ran about 6 to 12 cycles with a sample-barcoded 5' primer and J-beta primers. Through a template-switch adaptor with 12 random nucleotides, each cDNA molecule received a tag. TCRdb re-derived calls from the 5' RACE reads in MiXCR, one entry per CDR3 protein. This table holds about 1.4 million distinct CDR3 sequences, around 59% found once. The CDR3 is 14 residues long. Germline CDR1 DFQATT, CDR2 SNEGSKA (reference sequence). Deletions cut 2 bases from V and 4 bases from J, with 12 bases between. In the case of this clonotype: The target antigen is unknown.

Findings of the study overall: Significant beta diversity loss was already apparent by age around 36, declining roughly linearly. Long-lived and aged donors differed, with more naive CD4+ cells and higher diversity in the long-lived. Estimated diversity that came from one million T cells was considered an underestimate.

The sequenced sample consisted of blood. The J gene is TRBJ2-1, the V gene TRBV20-1; D possibly corresponds to TRBD1 (5 bases). The sequence was obtained from a man aged 18 to 29 in good health. The CDR3 loop is CSARMWQGYNEQFF. The CDR3 bases are TGCAGTGCTAGAATGTGGCAGGGTTACAATGAGCAGTTCTTC.